These T cell receptor beta chains were read from a single sample in a study of blood T cells in healthy people across ages. MiXCR, applied by TCRdb to the 5' RACE reads, yields one record per CDR3 protein. The table lists roughly 1.4 million distinct CDR3 sequences, 59% of them singletons. Sequencing was performed on blood. Receptors were obtained from a man between 18 and 29 years old in good health. CDR3s include the opening cysteine and the closing phenylalanine or tryptophan. D genes are given only for firm matches. Expanded clones are given a class, and other clones once, few, many or no size at all.

>TRBJ2-5|few|TRBV3-1|TRBD2|14
CASRRTAGEETQYF
TGTGCCAGCAGGAGAACGGCGGGAGAAGAGACCCAGTACTTC
>TRBJ2-7|.|TRBV7-2|.|17
CASSFTRDGGVSYEQYF
TGTGCCAGCAGCTTCACTCGGGACGGCGGGGTTTCCTACGAGCAGTACTTC
>TRBJ2-7|.|TRBV2|TRBD1|15
CASREGTGGTYEQYF
TGTGCCAGCAGGGAAGGGACAGGGGGTACCTACGAGCAGTACTTC
>TRBJ2-6|once|TRBV9|.|15
CASSAETGGANVLTF
TGTGCCAGCAGCGCGGAGACGGGAGGGGCCAACGTCCTGACTTTC
>TRBJ2-1|few|TRBV9|TRBD2|15
CASSVGGGPGNEQFF
TGTGCCAGCAGCGTAGGGGGAGGGCCGGGGAATGAGCAGTTCTTC
>TRBJ2-3|few|TRBV10-3|.|15
CAISWGGSSTDTQYF
TGTGCCATCAGTTGGGGGGGCTCAAGCACAGATACGCAGTATTTT
>TRBJ2-7|many|TRBV5-1|.|15
CASSSTQPTLYEQYF
TGCGCCAGCAGCTCGACCCAACCAACACTCTACGAGCAGTACTTC
>TRBJ2-6|.|TRBV4-2|TRBD1|18
CASSQKGDREAGANVLTF
TGTGCCAGCAGCCAAAAAGGGGACAGGGAGGCTGGGGCCAACGTCCTGACTTTC
>TRBJ2-4|.|TRBV3-1|.|13
CASGEIAKNIQYF
TGTGCCAGCGGGGAGATAGCCAAAAACATTCAGTACTTC
>TRBJ2-5|few|TRBV10-2|.|14
CASSDDLRRETQYF
TGCGCCAGCTCCGATGACCTCCGCAGAGAGACCCAGTACTTC
>TRBJ2-5|.|TRBV20-1|.|12
CSGAWGRETQYF
TGCAGTGGGGCCTGGGGGAGGGAGACCCAGTACTTC
>TRBJ1-6|many|TRBV5-5|.|14
CASSLTGYNSPLHF
TGTGCCAGCAGCTTGACAGGGTATAATTCACCCCTCCACTTT
>TRBJ1-5|.|TRBV2|.|15
CASIRGGVGNQPQHF
TGTGCCAGCATAAGGGGAGGTGTTGGCAATCAGCCCCAGCATTTT
>TRBJ1-1|.|TRBV9|TRBD1|16
CASSPRDRGRRTEAFF
TGTGCCAGCAGCCCCCGGGACAGGGGGCGACGCACTGAAGCTTTCTTT
>TRBJ2-2|.|TRBV29-1|TRBD2|18
CSVEVFSGSLADTGELFF
TGCAGCGTTGAAGTGTTTAGCGGGAGTTTAGCGGACACCGGGGAGCTGTTTTTT
>TRBJ2-3|.|TRBV24-1|TRBD2|16
CATSDLAGADTDTQYF
TGTGCCACCAGTGATTTAGCGGGGGCCGACACAGATACGCAGTATTTT
>TRBJ2-5|few|TRBV4-3|.|15
CASSQTQGSRETQYF
TGCGCCAGCAGCCAAACCCAGGGGTCGCGAGAGACCCAGTACTTC
>TRBJ2-7|.|TRBV9|TRBD1|14
CASSGTGVPSEQYF
TGTGCCAGCAGCGGGACAGGGGTTCCGAGCGAGCAGTACTTC
>TRBJ2-1|.|TRBV12-3/TRBV12-4|TRBD2|15
CASSDSGKMDNEQFF
TGTGCCAGCAGCGATAGCGGGAAAATGGATAATGAGCAGTTCTTC
>TRBJ1-2|.|TRBV12-3/TRBV12-4|.|17
CASSPAGGRLVNYGYTF
TGTGCCAGCAGTCCCGCGGGTGGCCGGCTAGTTAACTATGGCTACACCTTC
>TRBJ2-3|.|TRBV4-3|TRBD1|16
CASSQDRTGYTDTQYF
TGCGCCAGCAGCCAAGACCGGACAGGGTATACAGATACGCAGTATTTT
>TRBJ2-5|.|TRBV21-1|.|14
CASPLDRAVDEQYF
TGTGCCAGCCCTTTGGACAGGGCGGTCGATGAGCAGTACTTC
>TRBJ2-5|few|TRBV6-2/TRBV6-3|.|11
CASSIVETQYF
TGTGCCAGCAGTATCGTAGAGACCCAGTACTTC
>TRBJ2-6|.|TRBV6-1|.|19
CASSQGLLGSGSGANVLTF
TGTGCCAGCAGTCAGGGGTTACTAGGGTCTGGGTCTGGGGCCAACGTCCTGACTTTC
>TRBJ2-5|.|TRBV7-6|TRBD1|16
CASSGGTGAPQETQYF
TGTGCCAGCAGCGGTGGGACAGGGGCACCCCAAGAGACCCAGTACTTC
>TRBJ2-1|.|TRBV12-3/TRBV12-4|.|12
CATAPLFDEQFF
TGTGCCACCGCCCCCTTGTTCGATGAGCAGTTCTTC
>TRBJ2-3|.|TRBV6-5|.|17
CASSLSAPDYTSDTQYF
TGTGCCAGCAGTCTCTCGGCTCCGGACTATACCTCAGATACGCAGTATTTT
>TRBJ2-6|once|TRBV29-1|.|15
CSVDVGGSGANVLTF
TGCAGCGTTGATGTCGGCGGCTCTGGGGCCAACGTCCTGACTTTC
>TRBJ1-2|.|TRBV29-1|.|12
CSVEDRNYGYTF
TGCAGCGTTGAGGACAGAAACTATGGCTACACCTTC
>TRBJ2-5|.|TRBV5-4|.|16
CASSFAPGLSQETQYF
TGTGCCAGCAGCTTTGCGCCGGGACTTAGCCAAGAGACCCAGTACTTC
>TRBJ2-7|few|TRBV29-1|TRBD2|14
CSVESSGVAYEQYF
TGCAGCGTTGAATCTAGCGGGGTAGCCTACGAGCAGTACTTC
>TRBJ1-4|.|TRBV2|.|18
CASSEALQAVQLMKRVFF
TGTGCCAGCAGTGAAGCGCTTCAGGCAGTTCAACTAATGAAAAGAGTGTTTTTT
>TRBJ2-7|.|TRBV18|TRBD1|14
CASSPVQGAIEQYF
TGTGCCAGCTCACCCGTCCAGGGGGCAATCGAGCAGTACTTC
>TRBJ2-3|.|TRBV21-1|.|17
CASSKWIASGCTDTQYF
TGTGCCAGCAGCAAATGGATCGCTAGCGGATGCACAGATACGCAGTATTTT
>TRBJ1-5|.|TRBV29-1|.|12
CSVVSPNQPQHF
TGCAGCGTTGTGTCCCCCAATCAGCCCCAGCATTTT
>TRBJ2-1|.|TRBV21-1|.|15
CASSKAWGRGNEQFF
.